This record looks at one T cell receptor beta chain sequence and its context. Antigen: not known. This CDR3 is 11 amino acids long. The V end was cut by 0 bases, the J end by 12 bases, with 11 bases between. In germline, CDR1 is DFQATT, CDR2 SNEGSKA (reference sequence). The repertoire was sequenced with immunoSEQ multiplex PCR; TCRdb's copy has only in-frame clones and lacks some. The table records about 25,000 clones, roughly three quarters of them present only once. The sample belongs to a study of OX40 agonist ivuxolimab in advanced cancers. Study information: Patients received intravenous ivuxolimab every 2 weeks at 0.01 to 10 mg/kg. Approximately 40% of patients had received prior checkpoint inhibitor therapy. Whole-study findings and limits: Determination of antigen specificity was not performed for the expanded peripheral T cells. Near-lowest levels of clonal expansion characterized partial responders at 0.1-3.0 mg/kg.

Here the sequenced sample was CD4+ or CD8+ T cells sorted from blood, taken in a trial of the OX40 agonist ivuxolimab. The V and J genes are TRBV20-1 and TRBJ1-2; D is unresolved. The clonotype originates from an adult with an advanced solid tumor such as melanoma, head and neck, liver or kidney cancer. The CDR3 loop reads CSARDQRAHTF. The CDR3 DNA follows: TGCAGTGCTAGAGATCAGAGGGCACACACCTTC.